This passage covers 25 T cell receptor beta chains from one sample sequenced in a study of blood T cell repertoires in COVID-19. Clones were sequenced by immunoSEQ multiplex PCR, and TCRdb holds only the in-frame ones, with some missing. Here the sample spans more than 250,000 clones, approximately 83% being singletons. Sequences were obtained from peripheral blood. Every receptor here comes from a woman in her 30s who had recovered from COVID-19.

CDR3 region: CASSLGGRDNEQFF. CDR3 in DNA: TGTGCCAGCAGCCTAGGGGGGCGCGACAATGAGCAGTTCTTC. The chain uses TRBV7-8 and TRBJ2-1; D is perhaps TRBD1 or TRBD2 (6 bases each). V was clipped by 5 bases and J by 5 bases, with 13 bases between them. From germline, CDR1 is SGHVS and CDR2 FQNEAQ. The CDR3 totals 14 residues.

This clone was recorded only once. The rearrangement uses TRBV27 and TRBJ2-7; TRBD1 agrees at 11 bases. The V segment lost 5 bases and the J segment 0 bases; nucleotides outside the gene matches: 9. The CDR3 is made up of 17 amino acids. Germline lookup yields CDR1 MNHEY and CDR2 SMNVEV (reference sequence). CDR3 DNA: TGTGCCAGCAGTCCCCGGGACAGGGGGGGGTACTCCTACGAGCAGTACTTC. Its protein product is CASSPRDRGGYSYEQYF.

This clone came up once. The chain recombines TRBV6-5 with TRBJ1-1; D ambiguous. The CDR3 loop spans 14 amino acids. V lost 4 bases, J lost 0 bases, and 9 bases lay in between. Germline-derived CDR1 and CDR2 are MNHEY and SVGAGI. CDR3 in DNA: TGTGCCAGCAGTTGGAGGGCTCTGAACACTGAAGCTTTCTTT. Translating gives CASSWRALNTEAFF.

The V and J genes are TRBV10-3 and TRBJ2-6, with D tentatively TRBD1 (6 bases). V was shortened by 8 bases and J by 4 bases, with 18 bases between the two germline ends. Germline CDR1 ENHRY, CDR2 SYGVKD. This CDR3 contains 16 residues. The CDR3 DNA sequence: TGTGCCATCTTTGTCAGGGGAGTACGGGGGGCCAACGTCCTGACTTTC. Its translation is CAIFVRGVRGANVLTF.

This chain joins TRBV29-1 and TRBJ2-1, with D hard to call. The CDR3 is 14 residues long. Germline values: CDR1 SQVTM, CDR2 ANQGSEA. Trimming pared 7 bases from V and 0 bases from J, leaving 13 bases between. The CDR3, as DNA: TGCAGCGCTCTTGCGTCAAGCTCCTACAATGAGCAGTTCTTC. Protein sequence: CSALASSSYNEQFF.

V usage is TRBV11-2 and J usage is TRBJ1-2; no firm D call. CDR1 SGHAT and CDR2 FQNNGV come from the germline V gene. V lost 0 bases to trimming and J lost 2 bases, with 4 bases between them. This CDR3 has 13 amino acids. This chain's CDR3 is CASSLDVNYGYTF. The CDR3, as DNA: TGTGCCAGCAGCTTAGACGTGAACTATGGCTACACCTTC.

This clone was observed a single time. J is TRBJ2-1 and V is TRBV11-3; D uncertain. The V end was cut by 8 bases, the J end by 0 bases, with 5 bases between. This CDR3 contains 12 residues. CDR1 and CDR2 (germline): SGHNT, YENEEA. CDR3 residues: CASSGSYNEQFF. Written as DNA, the CDR3 is TGTGCCAGCTCGGGCTCCTACAATGAGCAGTTCTTC.

The gene calls are TRBV27 and TRBJ1-4; unclear D gene. Trimming took off 10 bases at V and 10 bases at J, with 16 bases between the two ends. The CDR3 is made up of 12 amino acids. Germline CDR1 and CDR2: MNHEY and SMNVEV (reference sequence). In nucleotides, the CDR3 is TGTGCCACCCGGACTCCTCAAGGAAAACTGTTTTTT. Protein: CATRTPQGKLFF.

Notes on this clone: A read error may produce the germline difference seen at one junction end. The chain combines TRBV6-2 or TRBV6-3 with TRBJ2-1, with 8 bases matching TRBD2. The CDR3 loop spans 12 amino acids. Germline V gene lookup returns CDR1 MNHEY and CDR2 SVGEGT. The DNA for the CDR3 is TGTGCCAGCAGTTACGGTCCGGGAGGGACGGTCTTC. Translating it yields CASSYGPGGTVF.

The J gene is TRBJ2-1, the V gene TRBV6-5; D perhaps matches TRBD1 (5 bases). The germline V gene encodes CDR1 MNHEY and CDR2 SVGAGI. V lost 0 bases and J 4 bases, leaving 13 bases between the germline ends. CDR3 length: 16 residues. The CDR3, as DNA: TGTGCCAGCAGTTACTCTTGGGGCTTGGGGTACAATGAGCAGTTCTTC. It specifies CASSYSWGLGYNEQFF.

The gene calls are TRBV5-1 and TRBJ2-1; 15 bases map to TRBD2. The germline gives CDR1 SGHRS, CDR2 YFSETQ. This CDR3 contains 17 residues. Trimming at V came to 3 bases and at J to 3 bases, leaving 4 bases not matched to a gene. Here the CDR3 DNA reads TGCGCCAGCAGCTGGACTAGCGGGGGGGCAGGCTACAATGAGCAGTTCTTC. Protein product: CASSWTSGGAGYNEQFF. Looking up the rest from reference TRBV5-1 and TRBJ2-1 gives the full variable domain: KAGVTQTPRYLIKTRGQQVTLSCSPISGHRSVSWYQQTPGQGLQFLFEYFSETQRNKGNFPGRFSGRQFSNSRSEMNVSTLELGDSALYLCASSWTSGGAGYNEQFFGPGTRLTVL.

J is TRBJ1-1 and V is TRBV6-2 or TRBV6-3; no clear D. V lost 0 bases to trimming and J lost 10 bases, with 12 bases between them. The CDR3 consists of 13 residues. CDR1 and CDR2 from the germline V gene are MNHEY and SVGEGT. DNA for the CDR3: TGTGCCAGCAGTTACTCACGGACTAGCGGAGCTTTCTTT. Translation: CASSYSRTSGAFF.

The J gene is TRBJ1-2, the V gene TRBV5-5, with 8 bases matching TRBD1. From germline, CDR1 is SGHKS and CDR2 YYEKEE (reference sequence). The length of the CDR3 is 17 residues. V lost 0 bases and J lost 7; bases outside the gene matches: 14. The CDR3 here is CASSLVAGGSKRGGYTF. CDR3 bases: TGTGCCAGCAGCTTGGTTGCAGGGGGCTCCAAGCGCGGTGGCTACACCTTC. The full variable domain, completed using reference TRBV5-5 and TRBJ1-2, is DAGVTQSPTHLIKTRGQQVTLRCSPISGHKSVSWYQQVLGQGPQFIFQYYEKEERGRGNFPDRFSARQFPNYSSELNVNALLLGDSALYLCASSLVAGGSKRGGYTFGSGTRLTVV.

The chain joins TRBV2 to TRBJ1-1, with TRBD1 matching over 8 bases. Per the germline V gene, CDR1 is SNHLY and CDR2 is FYNNEI. The ends lost 6 bases at V and 12 bases at J; junction bases unmatched: 12. The CDR3 has 13 residues. CDR3 region: CASRFTAQGEPFF. The CDR3 DNA is TGTGCCAGCAGATTCACAGCACAGGGGGAACCTTTCTTT.

The V gene is TRBV5-4, the J gene TRBJ1-5; no clear D. Germline V gives CDR1 SGHNT, CDR2 YYREEE (reference sequence). The germline V and J ends were trimmed by 0 bases and 0 bases, with 7 bases remaining between them. This CDR3 region has 15 residues. CDR3 sequence: CASSLGGDSNQPQHF. Here the CDR3 DNA reads TGTGCCAGCAGCTTGGGAGGAGATAGCAATCAGCCCCAGCATTTT.

The rearrangement joins TRBV4-3 to TRBJ2-7; D is ambiguous. This CDR3 has 13 residues. Looked up from germline, CDR1 is LGHNA and CDR2 is YSLEER. With 1 base removed from V and 2 bases from J, the gap between germline ends came to 6 bases. In DNA, the CDR3 is TGCGCCAGCAGCCAAGCGGTGACCTACGAGCAGTACTTC. Its protein is CASSQAVTYEQYF.

The CDR3 region has the DNA TGTGCCAGCAGCCCGGGGGGGTCGACCAAAAACATTCAGTACTTC. It codes for CASSPGGSTKNIQYF. V usage is TRBV7-9 and J usage is TRBJ2-4; TRBD2 agrees at 8 bases. Trimming removed 5 bases from V and 2 bases from J; junction bases left unmatched: 5. CDR1 and CDR2 (germline): SEHNR, FQNEAQ (reference sequence). CDR3 length: 15 residues. The whole variable domain, filled in from reference TRBV7-9 and TRBJ2-4, reads DTGVSQNPRHKITKRGQNVTFRCDPISEHNRLYWYRQTLGQGPEFLTYFQNEAQLEKSRLLSDRFSAERPKGSFSTLEIQRTEQGDSAMYLCASSPGGSTKNIQYFGAGTRLSVL.

The chain couples TRBV4-3 to TRBJ2-3, with a weak D call TRBD2 (5 bases). This CDR3 is built from 14 residues. The V end was cut by 0 bases, the J end by 3 bases, with 7 bases between. The germline gives CDR1 LGHNA, CDR2 YSLEER. In DNA, the CDR3 is TGCGCCAGCAGCCAAGACCGGGGAACAGATACGCAGTATTTT. This translates into CASSQDRGTDTQYF.

The rearrangement links TRBV29-1 to TRBJ2-7; 9 bases align to TRBD1. V lost 6 bases and J lost 3; bases outside the gene matches: 9. CDR3 length equals 14 residues. Germline V gene lookup returns CDR1 SQVTM and CDR2 ANQGSEA. For the CDR3, the DNA is TGCAGCGTAGACCCCGGGACAGGGATCTACGAGCAGTACTTC. Translated, it gives CSVDPGTGIYEQYF.

This chain joins TRBV30 and TRBJ1-5, with TRBD1 identical over 7 bases. V lost 0 bases, J lost 4 bases, and 3 bases stayed unmatched. Per germline, CDR1 GTSNPN and CDR2 SVGIG (reference sequence). The CDR3 has 14 amino acids. CDR3 in DNA: TGTGCCTGGAGTGTACAGGGGACTAATCAGCCCCAGCATTTT. Its protein is CAWSVQGTNQPQHF.

The J gene is TRBJ2-3, the V gene TRBV4-1; no firm D call. V lost 0 bases to trimming and J lost 2 bases, with 9 bases between them. The CDR3 runs 15 residues. Germline CDR1 MGHRA, CDR2 YSYEKL. CDR3 sequence (DNA): TGCGCCAGCAGCCAAGATAACTACCCCACAGATACGCAGTATTTT. This translates into CASSQDNYPTDTQYF.

The chain uses TRBV4-3 and TRBJ1-2; no reliable D call. V lost 0 bases and J 8 bases, leaving 7 bases between the germline ends. The length of the CDR3 is 12 residues. Germline V gives CDR1 LGHNA, CDR2 YSLEER. The CDR3 spells CASSQDRWGYTF. The CDR3 coding sequence is TGCGCCAGCAGCCAAGACAGGTGGGGCTACACCTTC.

The J gene is TRBJ2-7, the V gene TRBV9; 9 bases line up with TRBD1. V shed 0 bases, J shed 4 bases, and the junction held 2 bases outside the gene matches. CDR3 length: 14 amino acids. The germline V gene encodes CDR1 SGDLS and CDR2 YYNGEE. The CDR3 spells CASSVGDREYEQYF. Here the CDR3 DNA reads TGTGCCAGCAGCGTAGGGGACAGGGAGTACGAGCAGTACTTC.

This clone was observed a single time. The genes are TRBV5-6 and TRBJ2-1; TRBD2 matches 8 bases. The germline gives CDR1 SGHDT, CDR2 YYEEEE. Trimming at V came to 4 bases and at J to 4 bases, leaving 10 bases not matched to a gene. The CDR3 has 16 residues. The CDR3: CASSLGVAGPYNEQFF. The CDR3 DNA reads as TGTGCCAGCAGCCTAGGGGTAGCGGGACCGTACAATGAGCAGTTCTTC.

The V and J genes are TRBV5-4 and TRBJ2-3; D may be TRBD1 (5 bases). Trimming pared 4 bases from V and 0 bases from J, leaving 9 bases between. In germline, CDR1 is SGHNT, CDR2 YYREEE (reference sequence). This CDR3 contains 14 residues. This CDR3 reads CASSRGSSTDTQYF. The CDR3 bases are TGTGCCAGCAGCAGGGGTAGTAGCACAGATACGCAGTATTTT.